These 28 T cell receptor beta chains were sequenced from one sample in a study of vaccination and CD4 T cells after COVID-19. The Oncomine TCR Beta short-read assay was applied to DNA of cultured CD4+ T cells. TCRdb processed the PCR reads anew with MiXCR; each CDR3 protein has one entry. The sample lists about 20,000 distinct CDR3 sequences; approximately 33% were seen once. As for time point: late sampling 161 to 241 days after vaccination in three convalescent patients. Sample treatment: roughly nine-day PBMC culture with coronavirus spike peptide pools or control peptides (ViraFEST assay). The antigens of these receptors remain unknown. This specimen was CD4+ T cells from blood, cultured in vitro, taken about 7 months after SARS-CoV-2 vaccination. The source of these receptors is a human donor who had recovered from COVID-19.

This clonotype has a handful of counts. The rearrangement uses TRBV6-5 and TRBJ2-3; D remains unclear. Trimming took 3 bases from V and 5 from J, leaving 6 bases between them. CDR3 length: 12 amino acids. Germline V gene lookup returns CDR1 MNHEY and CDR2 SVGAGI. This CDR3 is CASSYSVDTQYF. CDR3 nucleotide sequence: TGTGCCAGCAGTTATTCCGTAGATACGCAGTATTTT.

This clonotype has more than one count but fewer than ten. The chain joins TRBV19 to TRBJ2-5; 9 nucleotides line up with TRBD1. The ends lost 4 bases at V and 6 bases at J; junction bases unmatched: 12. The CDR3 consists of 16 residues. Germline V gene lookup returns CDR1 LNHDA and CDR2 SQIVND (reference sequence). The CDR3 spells CASSKDRDRAGKTQYF. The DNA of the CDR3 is TGTGCCAGTAGTAAAGACCGGGACAGGGCGGGAAAGACCCAGTACTTC.

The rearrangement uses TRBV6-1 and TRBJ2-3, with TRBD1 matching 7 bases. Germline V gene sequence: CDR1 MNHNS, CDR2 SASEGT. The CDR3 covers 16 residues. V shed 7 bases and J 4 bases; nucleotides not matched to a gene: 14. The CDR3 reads CASTARTGTGPDTQYF. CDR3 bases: TGTGCCAGCACCGCACGGACAGGCACAGGGCCAGATACGCAGTATTTT.

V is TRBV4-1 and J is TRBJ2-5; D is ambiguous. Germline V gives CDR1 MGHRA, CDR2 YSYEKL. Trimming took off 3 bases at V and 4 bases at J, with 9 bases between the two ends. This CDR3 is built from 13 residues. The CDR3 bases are TGCGCCAGCAGCCATGGGTTGGGAGAGACCCAGTACTTC. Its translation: CASSHGLGETQYF.

Written as DNA, the CDR3 is TGCAGTGCTAGGTCGGTTAGCAATCAGCCCCAGCATTTT. Translation: CSARSVSNQPQHF. This chain links TRBV20-1 with TRBJ1-5; no clear D gene. CDR3 size: 13 residues. Trimming took off 3 bases at V and 0 bases at J, with 6 bases between the two ends. Germline CDR1 reads DFQATT; CDR2 reads SNEGSKA (reference sequence).

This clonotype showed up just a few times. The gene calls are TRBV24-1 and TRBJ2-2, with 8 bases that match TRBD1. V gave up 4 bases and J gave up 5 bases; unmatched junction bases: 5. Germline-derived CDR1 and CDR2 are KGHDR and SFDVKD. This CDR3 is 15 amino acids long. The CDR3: CATSDRQGRTGELFF. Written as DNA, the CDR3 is TGTGCCACCAGTGACCGACAGGGGAGGACCGGGGAGCTGTTTTTT.

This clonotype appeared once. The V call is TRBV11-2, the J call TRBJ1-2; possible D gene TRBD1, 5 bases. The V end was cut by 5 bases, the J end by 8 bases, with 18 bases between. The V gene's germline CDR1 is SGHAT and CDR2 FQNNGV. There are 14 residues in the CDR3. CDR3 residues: CASSPGTDALGYTF. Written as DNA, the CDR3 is TGTGCCAGCAGCCCCGGGACGGACGCTCTAGGCTACACCTTC.

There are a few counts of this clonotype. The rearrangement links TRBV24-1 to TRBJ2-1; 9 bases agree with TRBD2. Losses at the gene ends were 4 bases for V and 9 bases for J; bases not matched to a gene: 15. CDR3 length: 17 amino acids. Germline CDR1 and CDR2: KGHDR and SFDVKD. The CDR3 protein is CATSDPMGAGGRGEQFF. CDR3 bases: TGTGCCACCAGTGACCCCATGGGAGCGGGAGGCAGGGGTGAGCAGTTCTTC.

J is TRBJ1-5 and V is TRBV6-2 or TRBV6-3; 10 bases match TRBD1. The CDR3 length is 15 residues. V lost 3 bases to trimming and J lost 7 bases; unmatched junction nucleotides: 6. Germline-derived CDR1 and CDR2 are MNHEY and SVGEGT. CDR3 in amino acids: CASSYPTGGGQPQHF. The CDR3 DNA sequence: TGTGCCAGCAGTTATCCGACAGGGGGCGGGCAGCCCCAGCATTTT.

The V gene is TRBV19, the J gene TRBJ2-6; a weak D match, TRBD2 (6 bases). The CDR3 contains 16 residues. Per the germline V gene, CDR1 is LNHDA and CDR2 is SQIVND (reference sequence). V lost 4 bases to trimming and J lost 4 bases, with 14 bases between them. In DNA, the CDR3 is TGTGCCAGTAGTACAACTAGCATAATCGGGGCCAACGTCCTGACTTTC. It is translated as CASSTTSIIGANVLTF.

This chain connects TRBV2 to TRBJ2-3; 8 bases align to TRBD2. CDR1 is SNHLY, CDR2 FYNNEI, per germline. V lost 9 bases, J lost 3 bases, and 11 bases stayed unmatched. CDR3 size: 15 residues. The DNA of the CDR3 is TGTGCCAGGCGGGGGACGGGAGGGCCTACAGATACGCAGTATTTT. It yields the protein CARRGTGGPTDTQYF.

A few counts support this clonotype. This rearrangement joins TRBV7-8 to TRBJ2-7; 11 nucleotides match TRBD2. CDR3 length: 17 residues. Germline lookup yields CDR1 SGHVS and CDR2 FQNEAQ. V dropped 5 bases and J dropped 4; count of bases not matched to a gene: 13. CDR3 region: CASSQASPGLAVYEQYF. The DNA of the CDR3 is TGTGCCAGCAGCCAAGCCTCGCCGGGACTAGCGGTTTACGAGCAGTACTTC.

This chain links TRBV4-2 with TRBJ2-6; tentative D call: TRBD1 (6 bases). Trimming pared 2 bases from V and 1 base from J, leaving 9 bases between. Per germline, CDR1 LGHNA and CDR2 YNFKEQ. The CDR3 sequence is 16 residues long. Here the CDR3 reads CASSQNRDSGANVLTF. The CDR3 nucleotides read TGTGCCAGCAGCCAAAACAGGGATTCTGGGGCCAACGTCCTGACTTTC.

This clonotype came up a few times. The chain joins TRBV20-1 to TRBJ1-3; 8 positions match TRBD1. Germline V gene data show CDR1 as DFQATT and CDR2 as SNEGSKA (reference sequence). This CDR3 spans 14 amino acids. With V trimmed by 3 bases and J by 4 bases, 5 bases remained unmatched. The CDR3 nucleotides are TGCAGTGCTAGTATCCGGGACAGGGGAAACACCATATATTTT. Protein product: CSASIRDRGNTIYF.

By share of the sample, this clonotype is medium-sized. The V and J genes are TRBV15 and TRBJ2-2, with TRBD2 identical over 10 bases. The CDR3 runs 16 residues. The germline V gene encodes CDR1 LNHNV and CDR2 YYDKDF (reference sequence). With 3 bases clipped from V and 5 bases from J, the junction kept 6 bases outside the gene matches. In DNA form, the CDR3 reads TGTGCCACCAGCAGTCTAGCGGGAGCTCGGACCGGGGAGCTGTTTTTT. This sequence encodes CATSSLAGARTGELFF.

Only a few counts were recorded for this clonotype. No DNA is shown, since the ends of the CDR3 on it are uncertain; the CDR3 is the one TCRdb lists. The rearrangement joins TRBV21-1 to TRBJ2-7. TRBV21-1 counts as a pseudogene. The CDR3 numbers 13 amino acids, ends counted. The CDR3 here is CASTFRFGDGQYF.

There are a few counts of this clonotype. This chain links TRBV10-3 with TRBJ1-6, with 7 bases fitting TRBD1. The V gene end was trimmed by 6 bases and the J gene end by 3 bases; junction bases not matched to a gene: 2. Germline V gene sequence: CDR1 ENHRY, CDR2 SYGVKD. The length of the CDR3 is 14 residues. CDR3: CAISWDSYNSPLHF. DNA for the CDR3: TGTGCCATCAGCTGGGACAGCTATAATTCACCCCTCCACTTT.

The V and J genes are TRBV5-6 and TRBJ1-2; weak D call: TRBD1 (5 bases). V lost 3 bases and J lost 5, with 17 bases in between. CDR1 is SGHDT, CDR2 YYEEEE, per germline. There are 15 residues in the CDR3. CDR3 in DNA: TGTGCCAGCAGCTGGACCCCGACAGCAGGATATGGCTACACCTTC. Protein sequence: CASSWTPTAGYGYTF.

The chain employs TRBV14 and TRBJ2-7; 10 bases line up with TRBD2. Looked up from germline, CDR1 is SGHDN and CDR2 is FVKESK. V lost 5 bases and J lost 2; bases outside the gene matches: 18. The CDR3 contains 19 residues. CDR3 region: CASSEAWRGAGGPTYEQYF. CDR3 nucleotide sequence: TGTGCCAGCAGCGAAGCATGGAGGGGAGCGGGAGGGCCGACCTACGAGCAGTACTTC. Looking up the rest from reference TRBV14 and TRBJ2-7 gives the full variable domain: EAGVTQFPSHSVIEKGQTVTLRCDPISGHDNLYWYRRVMGKEIKFLLHFVKESKQDESGMPNNRFLAERTGGTYSTLKVQPAELEDSGVYFCASSEAWRGAGGPTYEQYFGPGTRLTVT.

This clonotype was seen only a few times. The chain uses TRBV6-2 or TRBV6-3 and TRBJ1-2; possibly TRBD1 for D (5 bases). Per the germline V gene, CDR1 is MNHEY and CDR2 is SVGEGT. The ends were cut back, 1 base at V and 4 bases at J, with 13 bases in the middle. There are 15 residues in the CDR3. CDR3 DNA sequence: TGTGCCAGCAGTTACTTCGGCAGGGAAGCCTATGGCTACACCTTC. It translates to CASSYFGREAYGYTF.

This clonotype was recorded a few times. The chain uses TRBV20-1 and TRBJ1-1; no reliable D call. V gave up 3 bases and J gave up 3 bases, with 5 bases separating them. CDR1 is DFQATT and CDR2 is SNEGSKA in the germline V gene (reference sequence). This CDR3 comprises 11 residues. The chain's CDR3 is CSASGDTEAFF. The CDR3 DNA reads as TGCAGTGCTAGCGGGGACACTGAAGCTTTCTTT.

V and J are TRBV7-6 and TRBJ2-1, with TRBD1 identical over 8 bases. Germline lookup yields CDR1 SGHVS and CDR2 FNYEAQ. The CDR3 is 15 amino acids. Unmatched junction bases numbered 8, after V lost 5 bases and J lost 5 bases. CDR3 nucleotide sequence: TGTGCCAGCAGCCAGGGACAGGCGCTGAACAATGAGCAGTTCTTC. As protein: CASSQGQALNNEQFF.

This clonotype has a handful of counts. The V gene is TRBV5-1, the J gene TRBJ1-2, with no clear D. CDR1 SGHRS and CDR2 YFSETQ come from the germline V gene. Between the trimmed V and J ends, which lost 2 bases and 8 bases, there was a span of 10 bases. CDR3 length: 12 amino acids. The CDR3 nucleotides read TGCGCCAGCAGCTTTACCGGGCAGGGCTACACCTTC. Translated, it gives CASSFTGQGYTF.

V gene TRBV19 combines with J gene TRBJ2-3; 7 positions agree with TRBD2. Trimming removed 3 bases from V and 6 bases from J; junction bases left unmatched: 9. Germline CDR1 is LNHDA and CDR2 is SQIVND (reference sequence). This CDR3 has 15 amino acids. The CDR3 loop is CASSIERGTRDTQYF. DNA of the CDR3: TGTGCCAGTAGTATCGAGCGGGGTACTCGGGATACGCAGTATTTT.

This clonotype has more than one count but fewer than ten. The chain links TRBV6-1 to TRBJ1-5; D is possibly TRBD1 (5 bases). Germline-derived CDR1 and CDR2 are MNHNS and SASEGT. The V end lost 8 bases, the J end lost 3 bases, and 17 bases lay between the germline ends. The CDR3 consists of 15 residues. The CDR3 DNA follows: TGTGCCAGCGGGGGACTAAGGGATGACAATCAGCCCCAGCATTTT. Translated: CASGGLRDDNQPQHF.

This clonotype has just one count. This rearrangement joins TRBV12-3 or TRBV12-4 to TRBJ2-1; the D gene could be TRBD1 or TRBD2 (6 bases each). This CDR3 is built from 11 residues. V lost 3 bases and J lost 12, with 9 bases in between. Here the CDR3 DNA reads TGTGCCAGCAGTTTCGAGGGGGGGCAGTTCTTC. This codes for CASSFEGGQFF.

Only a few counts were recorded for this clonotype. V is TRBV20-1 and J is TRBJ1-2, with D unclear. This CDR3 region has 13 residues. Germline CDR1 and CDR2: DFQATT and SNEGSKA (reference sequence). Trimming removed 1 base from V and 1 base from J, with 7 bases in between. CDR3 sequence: CSARAPYNYGYTF. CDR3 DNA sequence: TGCAGTGCTAGAGCTCCTTATAACTATGGCTACACCTTC.

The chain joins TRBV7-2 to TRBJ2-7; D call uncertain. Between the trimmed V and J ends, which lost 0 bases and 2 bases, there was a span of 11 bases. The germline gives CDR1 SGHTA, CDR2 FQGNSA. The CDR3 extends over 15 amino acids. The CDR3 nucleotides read TGTGCCAGCAGCTTAGCGTCTAGTTTTACCTACGAGCAGTACTTC. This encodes CASSLASSFTYEQYF.